This T cell receptor beta chain came from a study of post-analysis software for immune sequencing data. To note about this clonotype: Its antigen is still unknown.

Overall study results and limits: When patients were compared with controls, about five TRBV segments were more frequent, TRBV5-6, TRBV5-1 and TRBV20-1 among them. Controls showed significantly higher normalized Chao1 diversity than did multiple sclerosis patients.

The CDR3 consists of 15 residues. Germline lookup yields CDR1 SQVTM and CDR2 ANQGSEA. Trimming took 2 bases from V and 5 from J; bases not matched to a gene: 5. Libraries were made from TCR beta cDNA, and they carried unique molecular identifiers. T cells numbering 1 to 10 million gave rise to a few hundred thousand cDNA molecules. A single record per CDR3 protein comes from TCRdb applying MiXCR to the PCR reads. Of approximately 730,000 distinct CDR3 sequences listed, roughly 46% are singletons. The sequencing sample was made of blood. V usage is TRBV29-1 and J usage is TRBJ2-1, with 11 bases that match TRBD2. The source is a girl aged 5-17 years with multiple sclerosis. DNA for the CDR3: TGCAGCGTTGAAATAGCGGGAGGGCCAGACAATGAGCAGTTCTTC. It yields the protein CSVEIAGGPDNEQFF.